This T cell receptor beta chain comes out of a study of preoperative IRX-2 immunotherapy in early breast cancer. Sequenced by immunoSEQ multiplex PCR; TCRdb stores in-frame clones only, minus some. The sample lists 30,000 to 35,000 clones, nearly 95% occurring once. Treatment in this sample: preoperative locoregional IRX-2 cytokine immunotherapy. This CDR3 region has 15 residues. Germline V gene data show CDR1 as MNHEY and CDR2 as SMNVEV (reference sequence). V was cut by 4 bases and J by 0 bases, with 12 bases left in between. The receptor comes from a human donor with breast cancer. The chain couples TRBV27 to TRBJ2-5; possible D gene TRBD2, 7 bases. The specimen was taken from a patient treated with IRX-2 immunotherapy. The CDR3 loop is CASSWGGGYQETQYF. CDR3 coding DNA: TGTGCCAGCAGTTGGGGAGGGGGGTACCAAGAGACCCAGTACTTC.